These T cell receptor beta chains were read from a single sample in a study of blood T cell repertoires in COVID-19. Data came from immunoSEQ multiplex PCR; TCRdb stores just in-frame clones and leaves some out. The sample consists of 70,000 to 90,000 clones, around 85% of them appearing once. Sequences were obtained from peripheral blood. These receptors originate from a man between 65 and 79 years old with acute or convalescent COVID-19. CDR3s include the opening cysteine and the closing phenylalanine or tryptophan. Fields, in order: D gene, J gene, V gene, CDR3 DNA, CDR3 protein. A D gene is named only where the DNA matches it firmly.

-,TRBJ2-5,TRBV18,TGTGCCAGTTCACCCCTCCCTACGGGAGCAGAGACCCAGTACTTC,CASSPLPTGAETQYF
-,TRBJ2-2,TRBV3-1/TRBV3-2,TGTGCCAGCAGCCAAGAATGGGGGGAAGACGGGGAGCTGTTTTTT,CASSQEWGEDGELFF
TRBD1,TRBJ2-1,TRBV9,TGTGCCAGCAGCCCCCGAGGGGGACAGTACAATGAGCAGTTCTTC,CASSPRGGQYNEQFF
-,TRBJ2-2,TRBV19,TGTGCCAGTAGGAGTTACACCGGGGAGCTGTTTTTT,CASRSYTGELFF
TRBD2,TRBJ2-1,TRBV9,TGTGCCAGCAGCCCGGGACTAGCGAAGTTCTTC,CASSPGLAKFF
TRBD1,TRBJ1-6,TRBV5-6,TGTGCCAGCAGCCTTGACAGGGCTCATTCACCCCTCCACTTT,CASSLDRAHSPLHF
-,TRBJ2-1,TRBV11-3,TGTGCCAGCAGCCCGCTTTCTGGCGAGCAGTTCTTC,CASSPLSGEQFF
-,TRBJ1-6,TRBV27,TGTGCCAGCAGCCACAGGGAAGGGGATTCACCCCTCCACTTT,CASSHREGDSPLHF
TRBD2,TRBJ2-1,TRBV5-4,TGTGCCAGCAGCAAGGCTAGCGGGGGTTACAATGAGCAGTTCTTC,CASSKASGGYNEQFF
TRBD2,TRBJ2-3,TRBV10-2,TGCGCCAGCAGTAGCGGGGGCAACACAGATACGCAGTATTTT,CASSSGGNTDTQYF